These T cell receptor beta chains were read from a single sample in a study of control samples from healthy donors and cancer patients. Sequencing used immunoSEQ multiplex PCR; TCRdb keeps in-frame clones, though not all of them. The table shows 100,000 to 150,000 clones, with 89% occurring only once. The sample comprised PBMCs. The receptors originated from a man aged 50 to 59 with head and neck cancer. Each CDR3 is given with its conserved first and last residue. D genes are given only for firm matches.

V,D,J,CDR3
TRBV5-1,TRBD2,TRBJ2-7,CASSLGRGGDYEQYF
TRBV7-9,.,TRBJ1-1,CASSRTRGNTEAFF
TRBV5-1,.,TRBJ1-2,CASSFEGAGGYTF
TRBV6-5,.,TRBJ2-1,CASSYSRRGRNEQFF
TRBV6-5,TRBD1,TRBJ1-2,CASSYSDRANYGYTF
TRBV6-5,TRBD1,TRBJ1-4,CASSRIQGAWEKLFF
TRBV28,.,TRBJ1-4,CASSSLPPAGNEKLFF
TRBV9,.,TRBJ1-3,CASSVSGIGNTIYF
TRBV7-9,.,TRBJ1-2,CASSLVGGYYGYTF
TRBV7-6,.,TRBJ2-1,CASSSSPANEQFF
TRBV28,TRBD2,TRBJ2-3,CASSSLAGGGDTQYF
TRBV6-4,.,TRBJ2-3,CASSQEEKNTQYF
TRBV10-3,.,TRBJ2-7,CAISLPDTYEQYF
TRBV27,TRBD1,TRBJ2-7,CASSNTGASFYEQYF
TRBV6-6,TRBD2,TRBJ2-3,CASSSGLAIGAQYF
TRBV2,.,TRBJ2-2,CASSDGGNTGELFF
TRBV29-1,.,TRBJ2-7,CSVVGYYEQYF
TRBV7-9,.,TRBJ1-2,CASSSDGIYGYTF
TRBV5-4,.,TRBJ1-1,CASSPGQLMNTEAFF
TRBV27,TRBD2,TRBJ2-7,CASSNLAGPTYEQYF
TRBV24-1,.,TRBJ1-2,CATSVNPNYGYTF
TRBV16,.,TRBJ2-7,CASSQYVGESYEQYF